These T cell receptor beta chains were read from a single sample in a study of blood T cell repertoires in COVID-19. Profiling relied on immunoSEQ multiplex PCR, and the TCRdb table lists in-frame clones only, not all of them. This table has about 300,000 clones, approximately 90% appearing once. Sequencing was carried out using peripheral blood. These TCRs come from a woman aged 25 to 39 with COVID-19, enrolled during active disease. Both conserved end residues are part of each CDR3. A D gene is named only where the DNA matches it firmly. Clone size is given for some rows only: seen once, a few or many times, or a class if the clone is expanded.

CDR3: CASSPTSGGYEQYF
DNA: TGTGCCAGCAGCCCCACTAGCGGGGGCTACGAGCAGTACTTC
D: TRBD2
V: TRBV3-1/TRBV3-2
size: .
J: TRBJ2-7

CDR3: CASSLAFVSSGANVLTF
DNA: TGTGCCAGCAGCTTAGCGTTTGTCAGCTCTGGGGCCAACGTCCTGACTTTC
D: .
V: TRBV7-6
size: .
J: TRBJ2-6

CDR3: CASSENPSYEQYF
DNA: TGTGCCAGCAGTGAGAATCCCTCCTACGAGCAGTACTTC
D: .
V: TRBV11-1
size: .
J: TRBJ2-7

CDR3: CASSLVLQGRGETQYF
DNA: TGTGCCAGCAGCTTAGTGCTGCAGGGGCGCGGAGAGACCCAGTACTTC
D: .
V: TRBV11-2
size: .
J: TRBJ2-5

CDR3: CASLPLGQGIRGYTF
DNA: TGTGCCAGCCTTCCTTTGGGACAGGGGATAAGGGGCTACACCTTC
D: TRBD1
V: TRBV2
size: .
J: TRBJ1-2

CDR3: CASSKPFSDEQYF
DNA: TGCGCCAGCAGCAAACCCTTTAGTGACGAGCAGTACTTC
D: .
V: TRBV5-1
size: .
J: TRBJ2-7

CDR3: CASGPHGGNGSPLHF
DNA: TGTGCCAGCGGCCCCCACGGGGGGAATGGGTCACCCCTCCACTTT
D: .
V: TRBV6-6
size: .
J: TRBJ1-6

CDR3: CASSIEGRGIYQETQYF
DNA: TGTGCCAGTAGTATCGAGGGTCGGGGGATCTACCAAGAGACCCAGTACTTC
D: .
V: TRBV19
size: .
J: TRBJ2-5

CDR3: CASSDLAGDRSNQPQHF
DNA: TGTGCCAGCAGTGATCTGGCGGGGGATCGTAGCAATCAGCCCCAGCATTTT
D: .
V: TRBV2
size: .
J: TRBJ1-5

CDR3: CASGLGLSGNTIYF
DNA: TGTGCCAGCGGACTAGGACTCTCTGGAAACACCATATATTTT
D: .
V: TRBV6-5
size: .
J: TRBJ1-3

CDR3: CASSQDRHSNQPQHF
DNA: TGCGCCAGCAGCCAAGACAGACATAGCAATCAGCCCCAGCATTTT
D: .
V: TRBV4-3
size: .
J: TRBJ1-5

CDR3: CASSHHIGGSRLNQPQHF
DNA: TGTGCCAGCAGCCATCACATAGGGGGCAGTCGTTTAAATCAGCCCCAGCATTTT
D: TRBD1
V: TRBV3-1/TRBV3-2
size: once
J: TRBJ1-5

CDR3: CASSSLGQGVYEQYF
DNA: TGTGCCAGCAGCTCCCTGGGACAGGGGGTATACGAGCAGTACTTC
D: TRBD1
V: TRBV7-9
size: .
J: TRBJ2-7

CDR3: CASSPGLGSGNEQFF
DNA: TGTGCCAGCAGCCCGGGACTAGGAAGTGGTAATGAGCAGTTCTTC
D: TRBD2
V: TRBV7-2
size: .
J: TRBJ2-1

CDR3: CASSRHGEGTEAFF
DNA: TGTGCCAGCAGTCGTCACGGAGAGGGCACTGAAGCTTTCTTT
D: .
V: TRBV6-4
size: medium-sized
J: TRBJ1-1

CDR3: CASSKVPGVSTEAFF
DNA: TGTGCCAGCAGCAAAGTCCCAGGGGTGAGCACTGAAGCTTTCTTT
D: .
V: TRBV21-1
size: .
J: TRBJ1-1

CDR3: CASSGPGQRNSPLHF
DNA: TGTGCCAGCAGTGGTCCGGGACAGCGTAATTCACCCCTCCACTTT
D: TRBD1
V: TRBV2
size: .
J: TRBJ1-6

CDR3: CASSRGYGYTF
DNA: TGTGCCAGCAGTAGGGGCTATGGCTACACCTTC
D: .
V: TRBV6-2/TRBV6-3
size: .
J: TRBJ1-2

CDR3: CASSYSGASNQPQHF
DNA: TGTGCCAGCAGTTACTCTGGGGCCAGCAATCAGCCCCAGCATTTT
D: .
V: TRBV6-5
size: .
J: TRBJ1-5

CDR3: CASSFRQANEKLFF
DNA: TGTGCCAGCAGTTTTCGCCAGGCTAATGAAAAACTGTTTTTT
D: .
V: TRBV28
size: .
J: TRBJ1-4

CDR3: CASSQPGTVGTGELFF
DNA: TGTGCCAGCAGCCAACCCGGGACAGTCGGCACCGGGGAGCTGTTTTTT
D: TRBD1
V: TRBV3-1/TRBV3-2
size: .
J: TRBJ2-2

CDR3: CASRAGGAYEQFF
DNA: TGTGCCAGCAGGGCGGGGGGTGCCTATGAGCAGTTCTTC
D: TRBD2
V: TRBV3-1/TRBV3-2
size: .
J: TRBJ2-1

CDR3: CASSEGGDRGYSPLHF
DNA: TGTGCCAGCAGTGAAGGCGGCGACAGGGGGTATTCACCCCTCCACTTT
D: TRBD1
V: TRBV2
size: .
J: TRBJ1-6

CDR3: CAWITRGRGQETQYF
DNA: TGTGCCTGGATTACACGGGGGAGGGGACAAGAGACCCAGTACTTC
D: TRBD2
V: TRBV30
size: .
J: TRBJ2-5

CDR3: CASSRTGGSEETQYF
DNA: TGTGCCAGCAGCCGGACAGGGGGCTCAGAGGAGACCCAGTACTTC
D: TRBD1
V: TRBV2
size: .
J: TRBJ2-5

CDR3: CASSLAGGPSTDTQYF
DNA: TGTGCCAGCAGCTTAGCGGGGGGGCCTAGCACAGATACGCAGTATTTT
D: .
V: TRBV7-2
size: .
J: TRBJ2-3

CDR3: CASSPDSRDNSPLHF
DNA: TGTGCCAGCAGCCCCGACAGTAGAGATAATTCACCCCTCCACTTT
D: .
V: TRBV5-6
size: .
J: TRBJ1-6

CDR3: CASSLATGTGRAFF
DNA: TGTGCCAGCAGCTTAGCAACCGGGACAGGGCGAGCTTTCTTT
D: TRBD1
V: TRBV11-3
size: .
J: TRBJ1-1

CDR3: CASSLSSRGEQFF
DNA: TGCGCCAGCAGCTTGTCCAGTCGGGGTGAGCAGTTCTTC
D: .
V: TRBV5-1
size: .
J: TRBJ2-1

CDR3: CASSSARASGTEAFF
DNA: TGTGCCAGCAGTTCAGCCAGGGCCTCAGGCACTGAAGCTTTCTTT
D: .
V: TRBV6-1
size: .
J: TRBJ1-1

CDR3: CASSLGQMNTEAFF
DNA: TGTGCCAGCAGCTTGGGACAAATGAACACTGAAGCTTTCTTT
D: .
V: TRBV5-5
size: .
J: TRBJ1-1

CDR3: CASSPTGSLSYTF
DNA: TGCGCCAGCAGCCCGACAGGGAGCCTTAGCTACACCTTC
D: TRBD1
V: TRBV4-1
size: .
J: TRBJ1-2

CDR3: CASRLGTGVYGYTF
DNA: TGCGCCAGCCGACTAGGGACAGGGGTATATGGCTACACCTTC
D: TRBD1
V: TRBV5-1
size: .
J: TRBJ1-2

CDR3: CASTSGGGANVLTF
DNA: TGTGCCAGCACTAGTGGAGGTGGGGCCAACGTCCTGACTTTC
D: .
V: TRBV11-3
size: .
J: TRBJ2-6

CDR3: CASSRTDHEQFF
DNA: TGTGCCAGCAGTCGGACAGACCATGAGCAGTTCTTC
D: .
V: TRBV3-1/TRBV3-2
size: .
J: TRBJ2-1

CDR3: CASSLGSQETQYF
DNA: TGTGCCAGCAGCTTAGGGAGCCAAGAGACCCAGTACTTC
D: .
V: TRBV7-8
size: .
J: TRBJ2-5

CDR3: CASRRGVNEQFF
DNA: TGTGCCAGCAGACGGGGGGTCAATGAGCAGTTCTTC
D: TRBD2
V: TRBV12-3/TRBV12-4
size: .
J: TRBJ2-1

CDR3: CASSLGTSGGDEQFF
DNA: TGTGCCAGCAGCTTAGGGACTAGCGGTGGCGATGAGCAGTTCTTC
D: TRBD2
V: TRBV7-9
size: .
J: TRBJ2-1

CDR3: CASSGSSGDEKLFF
DNA: TGTGCCAGTAGTGGGAGCAGCGGGGATGAAAAACTGTTTTTT
D: .
V: TRBV19
size: few
J: TRBJ1-4

CDR3: CASSGAGMNTEAFF
DNA: TGTGCCAGCAGCGGCGCGGGGATGAACACTGAAGCTTTCTTT
D: .
V: TRBV28
size: .
J: TRBJ1-1

CDR3: CASSEERVTGKGYTF
DNA: TGTGCCAGCAGTGAAGAAAGAGTGACAGGGAAAGGCTACACCTTC
D: TRBD1
V: TRBV2
size: .
J: TRBJ1-2

CDR3: CASRKLAGGPNEQFF
DNA: TGTGCCAGCAGAAAACTAGCGGGGGGGCCCAATGAGCAGTTCTTC
D: TRBD2
V: TRBV2
size: .
J: TRBJ2-1

CDR3: CASSVGIGRDSSTDTQYF
DNA: TGTGCCAGCAGCGTAGGAATAGGGAGAGACTCTAGCACAGATACGCAGTATTTT
D: .
V: TRBV9
size: .
J: TRBJ2-3

CDR3: CASSEAGTGTGANVLTF
DNA: TGCGCCAGCAGTGAGGCCGGGACAGGGACTGGGGCCAACGTCCTGACTTTC
D: TRBD1
V: TRBV10-2
size: .
J: TRBJ2-6

CDR3: CASRKDRGGPYEQYF
DNA: TGTGCCAGCAGAAAAGATAGAGGGGGACCCTACGAGCAGTACTTC
D: .
V: TRBV6-5
size: .
J: TRBJ2-7

CDR3: CASRSSGGYTGELFF
DNA: TGTGCCAGCAGAAGTAGCGGGGGTTACACCGGGGAGCTGTTTTTT
D: TRBD2
V: TRBV7-9
size: .
J: TRBJ2-2

CDR3: CASSREEGARGNTIYF
DNA: TGCGCCAGCAGTCGTGAAGAGGGGGCGAGAGGAAACACCATATATTTT
D: TRBD1
V: TRBV4-1
size: .
J: TRBJ1-3

CDR3: CSGTAPAGTEAFF
DNA: TGCAGCGGGACGGCACCGGCGGGCACTGAAGCTTTCTTT
D: .
V: TRBV29-1
size: .
J: TRBJ1-1

CDR3: CASSETVDTKAFF
DNA: TGTGCCAGCAGTGAAACCGTGGACACTAAAGCTTTCTTT
D: .
V: TRBV6-1
size: .
J: TRBJ1-1

CDR3: CASSKRQGARDTEAFF
DNA: TGTGCCAGCAGCAAGCGACAGGGGGCGCGCGACACTGAAGCTTTCTTT
D: TRBD1
V: TRBV3-1/TRBV3-2
size: .
J: TRBJ1-1

CDR3: CASSLGGNRDNEQFF
DNA: TGTGCCAGCTCCCTGGGAGGGAATCGGGACAATGAGCAGTTCTTC
D: TRBD2
V: TRBV18
size: .
J: TRBJ2-1

CDR3: CASSGGQGINYGYTF
DNA: TGCGCCAGCAGCGGAGGACAGGGGATCAACTATGGCTACACCTTC
D: TRBD1
V: TRBV5-1
size: few
J: TRBJ1-2

CDR3: CASSYSGTRRQETQYF
DNA: TGTGCCAGCAGTTACTCAGGGACTAGAAGACAAGAGACCCAGTACTTC
D: TRBD2
V: TRBV6-6
size: .
J: TRBJ2-5

CDR3: CASSWGTGASTDTQYF
DNA: TGCGCCAGCAGCTGGGGGACAGGGGCTAGCACAGATACGCAGTATTTT
D: TRBD1
V: TRBV5-1
size: once
J: TRBJ2-3

CDR3: CASSYRGSEKLFF
DNA: TGTGCCAGCAGTTACCGGGGGAGTGAAAAACTGTTTTTT
D: .
V: TRBV6-5
size: .
J: TRBJ1-4

CDR3: CASSESPGVIQYF
DNA: TGCGCCAGCAGTGAGTCACCAGGGGTCATTCAGTACTTC
D: .
V: TRBV10-1
size: .
J: TRBJ2-4